This T cell receptor (beta chain) emerged from a study of blood T cell repertoires in COVID-19. Germline assignment: CDR1 SEHNR and CDR2 FQNEAQ (reference sequence). V trimming: 2 bases; J trimming: 4 bases; junction bases outside the gene matches: 11. The CDR3 consists of 17 residues. Libraries were prepared by immunoSEQ multiplex PCR; TCRdb keeps only in-frame clonotypes and omits some of them. The sample shows about 180,000 clones, about nine tenths of them seen only once. V is TRBV7-9 and J is TRBJ2-3; 8 bases fit TRBD1. This TCR derives from a man aged 18 to 30 who had recovered from COVID-19. The sample was peripheral blood. CDR3 in amino acids: CASSLRVGQGAADTQYF. The DNA of the CDR3 is TGTGCCAGCAGCTTACGGGTTGGGCAGGGGGCAGCAGATACGCAGTATTTT.